These 26 T cell receptor beta chains share one sample of origin, sequenced in a study of blood T cell repertoires in COVID-19. The repertoire was sequenced with immunoSEQ multiplex PCR; TCRdb's copy has only in-frame clones and lacks some. The sample contains about 82,000 clones, 81% of which appear only once. Sequences were obtained from peripheral blood. Receptors originate from a man aged 80 or over with acute or convalescent COVID-19.

V and J are TRBV18 and TRBJ2-3; TRBD2 matches 12 bases. V shed 1 base and J 4 bases; nucleotides not matched to a gene: 9. The germline CDR1 and CDR2 sequences are KGHSH and LQKENI. The CDR3 is made up of 18 amino acids. The CDR3 is CASSPRLAGVVTADTQYF. For the CDR3, the DNA is TGTGCCAGCTCACCACGACTAGCGGGAGTGGTCACCGCAGATACGCAGTATTTT.

The CDR3 sequence: CAWTRPGGNTEAFF. In DNA, the CDR3 is TGTGCCTGGACCAGACCTGGCGGGAACACTGAAGCTTTCTTT. The chain joins TRBV30 to TRBJ1-1; no firm D call. Trimming took off 4 bases at V and 1 base at J, with 13 bases between the two ends. This CDR3 is built from 14 residues. Germline lookup yields CDR1 GTSNPN and CDR2 SVGIG (reference sequence).

The V gene is TRBV28, the J gene TRBJ2-6; weak D call: TRBD1 (6 bases). CDR3 length: 19 residues. V lost 4 bases, J lost 1 base, and 20 bases lay in between. Germline CDR1 MDHEN, CDR2 SYDVKM. Here the CDR3 reads CASSSHPGESHSGANVLTF. CDR3 coding DNA: TGTGCCAGCAGTTCCCACCCAGGGGAGAGCCATTCTGGGGCCAACGTCCTGACTTTC.

This clone was seen only once. The genes are TRBV4-3 and TRBJ1-1; 7 bases are a match to TRBD1. The V segment lost 4 bases and the J segment 0 bases; nucleotides outside the gene matches: 5. CDR3 length: 15 amino acids. Germline CDR1 LGHNA, CDR2 YSLEER. The CDR3 sequence is CASSPRQGMNTEAFF. The CDR3 bases are TGCGCCAGCAGCCCCCGACAGGGCATGAACACTGAAGCTTTCTTT.

The chain is built from TRBV7-9 and TRBJ1-4; 12 bases align to TRBD1. The CDR3 contains 17 residues. Trimming removed 5 bases from V and 1 base from J; junction bases left unmatched: 5. Germline values: CDR1 SEHNR, CDR2 FQNEAQ (reference sequence). CDR3 residues: CASSTGDRGLTNEKLFF. The CDR3 nucleotides read TGTGCCAGCAGCACCGGGGACAGGGGGCTAACTAATGAAAAACTGTTTTTT.

The chain joins TRBV28 to TRBJ1-6, with no clear D. V lost 1 base and J 10 bases, leaving 14 bases between the germline ends. Germline CDR1 and CDR2: MDHEN and SYDVKM. The CDR3 has 15 residues. DNA for the CDR3: TGTGCCAGCAGTTTATCCTATCCGGGGAAGTCACCCCTCCACTTT. It codes for CASSLSYPGKSPLHF.

To note about this clone: The sample contains more than one DNA sequence encoding this CDR3. The chain recombines TRBV12-5 with TRBJ2-3, with 13 bases aligning to TRBD2. The ends lost 5 bases at V and 2 bases at J; junction bases unmatched: 4. Germline loops: CDR1 LGHNT, CDR2 FRNRAP. There are 16 residues in the CDR3. CDR3 DNA sequence: TGTGCTAGTGGTCTGGGACTAGCGGGAACCACAGATACGCAGTATTTT. Protein: CASGLGLAGTTDTQYF.

V usage is TRBV18 and J usage is TRBJ1-1, with no clear D. There are 16 residues in the CDR3. Trimming cost V 4 bases and J 3 bases, with 18 bases left between them. Germline CDR1 KGHSH, CDR2 LQKENI. The CDR3, as DNA: TGTGCCAGCTCACGAGGGCAGGAAAGGATTTACACTGAAGCTTTCTTT. This translates into CASSRGQERIYTEAFF.

J is TRBJ2-5 and V is TRBV7-3, with D maybe TRBD1 (5 bases). The CDR3 covers 13 residues. V lost 3 bases and J 2 bases, leaving 7 bases between the germline ends. Looked up from germline, CDR1 is SGHTA and CDR2 is FQGTGA. The CDR3 loop is CASSFQGQETQYF. In nucleotides, the CDR3 is TGTGCCAGCAGCTTTCAGGGACAAGAGACCCAGTACTTC.

The rearrangement links TRBV29-1 to TRBJ1-1; D unresolved. V dropped 4 bases and J dropped 1 base, with 10 bases sitting between them. Germline CDR1 and CDR2: SQVTM and ANQGSEA. The CDR3 totals 13 residues. CDR3 region: CSVAQKSNTEAFF. Written as DNA, the CDR3 is TGCAGCGTTGCTCAGAAGTCGAACACTGAAGCTTTCTTT. Variable domain in full (rest from reference TRBV29-1 and TRBJ1-1): SAVISQKPSRDICQRGTSLTIQCQVDSQVTMMFWYRQQPGQSLTLIATANQGSEATYESGFVIDKFPISRPNLTFSTLTVSNMSPEDSSIYLCSVAQKSNTEAFFGQGTRLTVV.

The chain links TRBV18 to TRBJ2-2; 9 positions match TRBD1. Germline V gene sequence: CDR1 KGHSH, CDR2 LQKENI. CDR3 length: 15 amino acids. With V trimmed by 4 bases and J by 3 bases, 3 bases remained unmatched. CDR3 amino acids: CASSLDRGDTGELFF. Written as DNA, the CDR3 is TGTGCCAGCTCACTGGACAGGGGCGACACCGGGGAGCTGTTTTTT.

The V and J genes are TRBV5-1 and TRBJ2-1; TRBD2 matches at 8 bases. Germline V gene data show CDR1 as SGHRS and CDR2 as YFSETQ. The V gene end was trimmed by 5 bases and the J gene end by 1 base; junction bases not matched to a gene: 8. The CDR3 length is 16 residues. The CDR3 here is CASSFLAGVSYNEQFF. Here the CDR3 DNA reads TGCGCCAGCAGTTTTCTAGCGGGTGTTTCCTACAATGAGCAGTTCTTC.

This sequence joins TRBV6-5 and TRBJ1-1; weak D call: TRBD1 (5 bases). The germline gives CDR1 MNHEY, CDR2 SVGAGI. The V gene lost 2 bases and the J gene lost 10 bases, with 14 bases spanning the gap. This CDR3 region has 13 residues. In DNA form, the CDR3 reads TGTGCCAGCAGTTACCTCCAGGGATCGGGAGCTTTCTTT. This gives the protein CASSYLQGSGAFF.

The chain recombines TRBV28 with TRBJ1-4, with 11 bases identical to TRBD1. Germline values: CDR1 MDHEN, CDR2 SYDVKM. The CDR3 contains 20 residues. V lost 3 bases, J lost 5 bases, and 17 bases stayed unmatched. The CDR3 loop reads CASSFLNLGTGGRVNEKLFF. The CDR3 DNA follows: TGTGCCAGCAGTTTTCTGAACCTCGGGACAGGGGGAAGAGTGAATGAAAAACTGTTTTTT.

The V and J genes are TRBV3-1 (or the pseudogene TRBV3-2) and TRBJ1-4; unclear D gene. V was clipped by 0 bases and J by 9 bases, with 8 bases between them. CDR1 is LGHDT, CDR2 YNNKEL, per germline (reference sequence). This CDR3 comprises 13 residues. The CDR3 sequence is CASSQDGSKKLFF. The CDR3 DNA follows: TGTGCCAGCAGCCAAGATGGGAGTAAAAAACTGTTTTTT.

The chain is built from TRBV4-2 and TRBJ2-3; tentative D call: TRBD2 (5 bases). This CDR3 has 16 residues. Per the germline V gene, CDR1 is LGHNA and CDR2 is YNFKEQ. V dropped 1 base and J dropped 5 bases, with 16 bases sitting between them. CDR3 residues: CASSQAAAERIDTQYF. CDR3 sequence (DNA): TGTGCCAGCAGCCAAGCGGCAGCGGAGCGGATAGATACGCAGTATTTT.

The chain joins TRBV2 to TRBJ2-1; D gene ambiguous. The CDR3 is made up of 13 amino acids. V dropped 4 bases and J dropped 4 bases, with 8 bases sitting between them. CDR1 and CDR2 from the germline V gene are SNHLY and FYNNEI. The CDR3 here is CASSGARYNEQFF. The CDR3 region has the DNA TGTGCCAGCAGTGGGGCCCGATACAATGAGCAGTTCTTC.

V and J are TRBV7-8 and TRBJ2-3, with 11 bases identical to TRBD2. The V segment lost 5 bases and the J segment 2 bases; nucleotides outside the gene matches: 9. The germline CDR1 and CDR2 sequences are SGHVS and FQNEAQ. The length of the CDR3 is 17 residues. This CDR3 is CASSPRLAGPPTDTQYF. For the CDR3, the DNA is TGTGCCAGCAGCCCAAGACTAGCGGGGCCCCCCACAGATACGCAGTATTTT.

The V and J genes are TRBV7-9 and TRBJ1-6; 12 bases fit TRBD1. After removal of 1 base from V and 8 bases from J, the junction contained 0 bases not matched to a gene. The CDR3 spans 15 residues. Germline CDR1 and CDR2: SEHNR and FQNEAQ (reference sequence). CDR3 nucleotide sequence: TGTGCCAGCAGCTTAGGGGACAGGGGGCATTCACCCCTCCACTTT. Its protein product is CASSLGDRGHSPLHF.

This chain connects TRBV19 to TRBJ2-1, with 10 bases matching TRBD2. The V segment lost 7 bases and the J segment 4 bases; nucleotides outside the gene matches: 7. CDR3 size: 15 residues. CDR1 is LNHDA, CDR2 SQIVND, per germline (reference sequence). The CDR3 DNA reads as TGTGCCAGTATTGGCGGGACTAGCGCTTACAATGAGCAGTTCTTC. It translates to CASIGGTSAYNEQFF.

V usage is TRBV19 and J usage is TRBJ1-4; the match to TRBD1 covers 7 bases. In germline, CDR1 is LNHDA, CDR2 SQIVND (reference sequence). After removal of 4 bases from V and 2 bases from J, the junction contained 10 bases not matched to a gene. This CDR3 region has 17 residues. CDR3 sequence: CASSKSGTVRTNEKLFF. CDR3 DNA sequence: TGTGCCAGTAGTAAATCCGGGACAGTGAGGACTAATGAAAAACTGTTTTTT. Variable domain in full (rest from reference TRBV19 and TRBJ1-4): DGGITQSPKYLFRKEGQNVTLSCEQNLNHDAMYWYRQDPGQGLRLIYYSQIVNDFQKGDIAEGYSVSREKKESFPLTVTSAQKNPTAFYLCASSKSGTVRTNEKLFFGSGTQLSVL.

The gene calls are TRBV6-6 and TRBJ1-5, with TRBD1 identical over 7 bases. The trim removed 5 bases at V and 0 bases at J, leaving 10 bases unmatched. CDR1 is MNHNY and CDR2 is SVGAGI in the germline V gene (reference sequence). This CDR3 has 17 residues. The CDR3 sequence is CASSPGGTGDSNQPQHF. The DNA of the CDR3 is TGTGCCAGCAGTCCAGGGGGAACAGGCGATAGCAATCAGCCCCAGCATTTT.

As DNA, the CDR3 is TGTGCCAGCAGCCGAATAGGGGGAGAGGCAGATACGCAGTATTTT. Translated: CASSRIGGEADTQYF. The chain employs TRBV4-2 and TRBJ2-3, with a tentative D call TRBD1 (6 bases). V dropped 4 bases and J dropped 4 bases, with 15 bases sitting between them. The germline gives CDR1 LGHNA, CDR2 YNFKEQ. The CDR3 loop spans 15 amino acids.

This clone has a handful of counts. The V call is TRBV6-6, the J call TRBJ1-2; D remains unclear. The CDR3 consists of 12 residues. Trimming stripped 7 bases from V and 0 bases from J, with 6 bases between. Per germline, CDR1 MNHNY and CDR2 SVGAGI (reference sequence). In nucleotides, the CDR3 is TGTGCCAGCATCGGAGCTAACTATGGCTACACCTTC. This codes for CASIGANYGYTF.

The chain couples TRBV7-9 to TRBJ1-2; TRBD1 aligns across 7 bases. Losses at the gene ends were 6 bases for V and 6 bases for J; bases not matched to a gene: 7. This CDR3 region has 13 residues. The germline gives CDR1 SEHNR, CDR2 FQNEAQ (reference sequence). In nucleotides, the CDR3 is TGTGCCAGCAGGTACAGGGGCGCGGATGGCTACACCTTC. Translation: CASRYRGADGYTF.

The chain has TRBV28 and TRBJ2-1, with TRBD2 as a possible D gene (6 bases). The V end was cut by 5 bases, the J end by 2 bases, with 10 bases between. Germline CDR1 and CDR2: MDHEN and SYDVKM. The CDR3 contains 14 residues. This CDR3 reads CASSNSGTYNEQFF. CDR3 DNA sequence: TGTGCCAGCAGTAATAGCGGAACCTACAATGAGCAGTTCTTC.